What follows are 18 T cell receptor beta chains derived from one specimen sequenced in a study of shared clonotypes between healthy human individuals. Profiling relied on immunoSEQ multiplex PCR, and the TCRdb table lists in-frame clones only, not all of them. In the table there are roughly 2 million clones, 95% of which are singletons. The source material was naive CD4+ T cells sorted from blood. This sample's subset: CD45RA+ positively selected. Receptors were obtained from a man aged 18 to 29 in good health.

The V call is TRBV7-2, the J call TRBJ1-3, with 7 positions matching TRBD1. With V trimmed by 5 bases and J by 7 bases, 11 bases remained unmatched. CDR1 and CDR2 from the germline V gene are SGHTA and FQGNSA. The CDR3 totals 15 residues. The CDR3 nucleotides read TGTGCCAGCAGCCCAAACAGGGGAAACGGGAACACCATATATTTT. Its translation: CASSPNRGNGNTIYF.

This clone was counted between two and nine times. The chain has TRBV10-3 and TRBJ1-6, with TRBD1 identical over 9 bases. CDR3 size: 14 residues. Germline V gene sequence: CDR1 ENHRY, CDR2 SYGVKD. V shed 9 bases, J shed 10 bases, and the junction held 10 bases outside the gene matches. The CDR3 DNA follows: TGTGCCATTCAGTCCGGGACAGGGAGCTCACCCCTCCACTTT. It yields the protein CAIQSGTGSSPLHF.

This clone was seen more than once but under ten times. The chain has TRBV19 and TRBJ1-5, with D unresolved. CDR3 length equals 15 residues. With 5 bases removed from V and 11 bases from J, the gap between germline ends came to 22 bases. Germline assignment: CDR1 LNHDA and CDR2 SQIVND (reference sequence). CDR3 sequence reads: CASSPTEGSKGSQHF. Written as DNA, the CDR3 is TGTGCCAGTAGTCCCACTGAAGGATCGAAAGGATCCCAGCATTTT.

The chain has TRBV12-5 and TRBJ1-3; D is ambiguous. Germline CDR1 LGHNT, CDR2 FRNRAP. The CDR3 totals 15 residues. Trimming stripped 5 bases from V and 1 base from J, with 12 bases between. CDR3 coding DNA: TGTGCTAGTGGTCCGCCCAAGACTTCTGGAAACACCATATATTTT. Translation gives CASGPPKTSGNTIYF.

The sample holds one count of this clone. The chain joins TRBV7-8 to TRBJ2-7, with a possible D match to TRBD1 (5 bases). V was shortened by 7 bases and J by 1 base, with 14 bases between the two germline ends. In germline, CDR1 is SGHVS, CDR2 FQNEAQ. This CDR3 is 14 amino acids long. CDR3 DNA: TGTGCCAGCAACACTCAGGGATTTTCCTACGAGCAGTACTTC. This codes for CASNTQGFSYEQYF.

The genes are TRBV12-5 and TRBJ1-2; the match to TRBD1 covers 8 bases. This CDR3 is built from 13 residues. Germline V gene sequence: CDR1 LGHNT, CDR2 FRNRAP. The V gene end was trimmed by 5 bases and the J gene end by 4 bases; junction bases not matched to a gene: 3. CDR3 nucleotide sequence: TGTGCTAGTGGTACGGGACAGGTCTATGGCTACACCTTC. Its translation: CASGTGQVYGYTF.

This rearrangement joins TRBV7-3 to TRBJ2-5; D not certain. Germline V gene lookup returns CDR1 SGHTA and CDR2 FQGTGA. The V end lost 4 bases, the J end lost 1 base, and 10 bases lay between the germline ends. This CDR3 is 14 amino acids long. This chain's CDR3 is CASSSGRAQETQYF. In nucleotides, the CDR3 is TGTGCCAGCAGCTCGGGTAGGGCCCAAGAGACCCAGTACTTC.

V gene TRBV25-1 combines with J gene TRBJ1-2; unclear D gene. Trimming cost V 4 bases and J 4 bases, with 13 bases left between them. The CDR3 totals 14 residues. Germline V gives CDR1 MGHDK, CDR2 SYGVNS. The DNA for the CDR3 is TGTGCCAGCAGTGGGTCCCAGGTCCCCTATGGCTACACCTTC. Encoded protein: CASSGSQVPYGYTF.

This chain uses TRBV6-5 with TRBJ1-6, with TRBD1 matching 9 bases. Germline CDR1 and CDR2: MNHEY and SVGAGI. V lost 7 bases to trimming and J lost 7 bases; unmatched junction nucleotides: 8. The CDR3 consists of 15 residues. The CDR3 nucleotides are TGTGCCAGCACCTTTAGGACAGGGGTAAATTCACCCCTCCACTTT. Amino acids: CASTFRTGVNSPLHF.

With respect to this clone: The same CDR3 also results from other DNA sequences found in this sample. The chain is built from TRBV19 and TRBJ2-7; the D call may be TRBD1 or TRBD2 (5 bases each). Germline CDR1 reads LNHDA; CDR2 reads SQIVND (reference sequence). Deletions cut 5 bases from V and 7 bases from J, with 15 bases between. The CDR3 loop spans 13 amino acids. The CDR3 protein is CASSLGTEYEQYF. The DNA of the CDR3 is TGTGCCAGTAGTCTCGGGACCGAGTATGAGCAGTACTTC.

The V and J genes are TRBV10-3 and TRBJ2-7; unclear D gene. V was trimmed by 0 bases and J by 2 bases, leaving 8 bases between them. Germline V gives CDR1 ENHRY, CDR2 SYGVKD. The CDR3 runs 14 residues. CDR3 sequence: CAISESNGPYEQYF. As DNA, the CDR3 is TGTGCCATCAGTGAGTCGAACGGGCCCTACGAGCAGTACTTC.

The V call is TRBV5-1, the J call TRBJ2-5, with D uncertain. The CDR3 covers 13 residues. V lost 2 bases to trimming and J lost 5 bases, with 10 bases between them. CDR1 and CDR2 from the germline V gene are SGHRS and YFSETQ. The CDR3: CASSFGPEETQYF. Here the CDR3 DNA reads TGCGCCAGCAGCTTCGGACCAGAGGAGACCCAGTACTTC.

This clone showed up just once. The chain recombines TRBV18 with TRBJ1-1, with a possible D match to TRBD1 (5 bases). Germline V gene lookup returns CDR1 KGHSH and CDR2 LQKENI. The CDR3 is made up of 15 amino acids. V was cut by 1 base and J by 3 bases, with 12 bases left in between. In nucleotides, the CDR3 is TGTGCCAGCTCACCACAGGTTGGGGGGTACACTGAAGCTTTCTTT. Encoded protein: CASSPQVGGYTEAFF.

This clone was picked up a small number of times. The rearrangement joins TRBV4-1 to TRBJ2-1; no clear D. Germline assignment: CDR1 MGHRA and CDR2 YSYEKL. The CDR3 totals 12 residues. Trimming took off 4 bases at V and 5 bases at J, with 6 bases between the two ends. The CDR3 reads CASSLTNNEQFF. In nucleotides, the CDR3 is TGCGCCAGCAGCCTCACTAACAATGAGCAGTTCTTC.

V and J are TRBV5-1 and TRBJ2-3; TRBD2 matches 14 bases. Germline V gives CDR1 SGHRS, CDR2 YFSETQ. V dropped 4 bases and J dropped 2; count of bases not matched to a gene: 6. This CDR3 region has 17 residues. In DNA form, the CDR3 reads TGCGCCAGCAGCAACGGACTAGCGGGAGGCCCCACAGATACGCAGTATTTT. This gives the protein CASSNGLAGGPTDTQYF.

This clone was recorded once. The rearrangement uses TRBV18 and TRBJ2-7; TRBD1 matches at 8 bases. The length of the CDR3 is 13 residues. Germline CDR1 reads KGHSH; CDR2 reads LQKENI. With 3 bases clipped from V and 6 bases from J, the junction kept 4 bases outside the gene matches. The CDR3 spells CASSPQGAREQYF. DNA for the CDR3: TGTGCCAGCTCACCGCAGGGGGCCCGCGAGCAGTACTTC.

The chain employs TRBV7-9 and TRBJ1-2; weak D call: TRBD1 (5 bases). CDR3 length equals 15 residues. V lost 5 bases and J 4 bases, leaving 17 bases between the germline ends. Per germline, CDR1 SEHNR and CDR2 FQNEAQ (reference sequence). In nucleotides, the CDR3 is TGTGCCAGCAGCAACCGGGGCTATTTTCTCTATGGCTACACCTTC. Translation gives CASSNRGYFLYGYTF. Supplemented by reference TRBV7-9 and TRBJ1-2, the full variable domain reads DTGVSQNPRHKITKRGQNVTFRCDPISEHNRLYWYRQTLGQGPEFLTYFQNEAQLEKSRLLSDRFSAERPKGSFSTLEIQRTEQGDSAMYLCASSNRGYFLYGYTFGSGTRLTVV.

This clone was found a few times. A read error may produce the germline difference seen at one junction end. At the DNA level, this CDR3 is encoded by other sequences in the same sample as well. The chain is built from TRBV7-7 and TRBJ2-5; TRBD1 matches 8 bases. CDR3 length: 14 amino acids. CDR1 and CDR2 from the germline V gene are SSHAT and FNYEAQ (reference sequence). CDR3 DNA sequence: TGTGCTAGCAGCCCCGGGACAGGCCAAGAGACCCAGTACTTC. Its protein is CASSPGTGQETQYF.